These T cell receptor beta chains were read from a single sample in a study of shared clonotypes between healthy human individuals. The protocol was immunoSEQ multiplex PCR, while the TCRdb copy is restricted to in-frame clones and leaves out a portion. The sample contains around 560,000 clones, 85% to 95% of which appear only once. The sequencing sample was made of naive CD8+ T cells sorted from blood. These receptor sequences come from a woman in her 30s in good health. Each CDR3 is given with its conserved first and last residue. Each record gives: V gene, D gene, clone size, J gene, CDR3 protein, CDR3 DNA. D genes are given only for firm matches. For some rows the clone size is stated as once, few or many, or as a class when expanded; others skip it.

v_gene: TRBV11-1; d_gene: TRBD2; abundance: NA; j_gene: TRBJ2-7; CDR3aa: CASSWRENLYEQYF; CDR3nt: TGTGCCAGCAGCTGGCGGGAGAATTTGTACGAGCAGTACTTC
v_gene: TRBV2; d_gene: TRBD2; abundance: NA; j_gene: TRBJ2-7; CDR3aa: CASSSTSGSSYEQYF; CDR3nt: TGTGCCAGCAGTAGTACTAGCGGGAGCTCCTACGAGCAGTACTTC
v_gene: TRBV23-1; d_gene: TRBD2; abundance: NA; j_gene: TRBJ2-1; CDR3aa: CASSQSGTSGRATSNEQFF; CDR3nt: TGCGCCAGCAGTCAATCGGGGACTAGCGGGAGGGCCACGAGCAATGAGCAGTTCTTC
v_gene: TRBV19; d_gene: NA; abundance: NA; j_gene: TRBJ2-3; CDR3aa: CASSMGGGDTQYF; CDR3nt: TGTGCCAGTAGTATGGGGGGCGGAGATACGCAGTATTTT
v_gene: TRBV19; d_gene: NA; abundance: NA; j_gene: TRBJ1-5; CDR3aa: CASSIGWSDSNQPQHF; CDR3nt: TGTGCCAGTAGTATAGGATGGTCGGATAGCAATCAGCCCCAGCATTTT
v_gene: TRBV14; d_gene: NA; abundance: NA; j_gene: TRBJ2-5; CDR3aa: CASSQDLGWGVGETQYF; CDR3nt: TGTGCCAGCAGCCAAGATCTTGGCTGGGGAGTGGGGGAGACCCAGTACTTC
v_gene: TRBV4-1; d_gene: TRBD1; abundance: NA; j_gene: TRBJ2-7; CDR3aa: CASSLSVGTGTYEQYF; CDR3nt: TGCGCCAGCAGCCTCAGCGTAGGGACAGGGACTTACGAGCAGTACTTC
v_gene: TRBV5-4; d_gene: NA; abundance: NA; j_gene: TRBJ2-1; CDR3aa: CASSDHNSYNEQFF; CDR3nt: TGTGCCAGCAGCGATCATAACAGCTACAATGAGCAGTTCTTC
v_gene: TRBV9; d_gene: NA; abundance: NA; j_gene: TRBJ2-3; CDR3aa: CASSGEVSTDTQYF; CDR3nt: TGTGCCAGCAGCGGGGAAGTGAGCACAGATACGCAGTATTTT
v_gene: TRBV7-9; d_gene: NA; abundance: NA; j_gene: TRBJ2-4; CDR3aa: CASSNQDLARKNIQYF; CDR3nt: TGTGCCAGCAGCAATCAGGACCTTGCTCGGAAAAACATTCAGTACTTC
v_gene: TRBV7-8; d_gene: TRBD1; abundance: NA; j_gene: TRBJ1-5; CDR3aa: CASSRARGPSRNQPQHF; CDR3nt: TGTGCCAGCAGCAGAGCAAGGGGGCCCTCCCGTAATCAGCCCCAGCATTTT
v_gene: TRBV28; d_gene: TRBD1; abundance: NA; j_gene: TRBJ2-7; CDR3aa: CASSSPGQGANEQYF; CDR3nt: TGTGCCAGCAGTTCGCCGGGACAGGGGGCCAACGAGCAGTACTTC
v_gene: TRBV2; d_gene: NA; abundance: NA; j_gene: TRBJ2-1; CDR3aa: CASRISSYNEQFF; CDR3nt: TGTGCCAGCCGCATTAGCTCCTACAATGAGCAGTTCTTC
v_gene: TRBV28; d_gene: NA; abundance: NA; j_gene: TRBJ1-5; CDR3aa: CASSLKVGAGYRSQPQHF; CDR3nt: TGTGCCAGCAGTTTAAAGGTTGGGGCAGGGTATAGGAGTCAGCCCCAGCATTTT
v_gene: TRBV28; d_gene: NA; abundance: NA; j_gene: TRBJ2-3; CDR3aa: CASSLRGTDTQYF; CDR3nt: TGTGCCAGCAGTTTAAGAGGCACAGATACGCAGTATTTT
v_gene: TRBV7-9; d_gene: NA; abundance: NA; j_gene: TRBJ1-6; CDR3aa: CASSSDTGRVESPLHF; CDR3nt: TGTGCCAGCAGCTCTGACACAGGGAGGGTTGAGTCACCCCTCCACTTT
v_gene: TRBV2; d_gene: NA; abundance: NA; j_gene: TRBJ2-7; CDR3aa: CASSIHEQYF; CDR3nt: TGTGCCAGCAGTATACACGAGCAGTACTTC
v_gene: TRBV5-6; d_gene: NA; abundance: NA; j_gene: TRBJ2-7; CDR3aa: CASSFGSFEQYF; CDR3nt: TGTGCCAGCAGCTTTGGTAGTTTCGAGCAGTACTTC
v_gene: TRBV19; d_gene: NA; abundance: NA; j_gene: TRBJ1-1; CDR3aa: CASSIDRYGPLNTEAFF; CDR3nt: TGTGCCAGTAGTATAGATCGATACGGGCCCTTGAACACTGAAGCTTTCTTT
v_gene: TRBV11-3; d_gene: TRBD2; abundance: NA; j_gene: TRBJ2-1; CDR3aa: CASSLDGTSEYNEQFF; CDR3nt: TGTGCCAGCAGCTTGGACGGGACTAGCGAGTACAATGAGCAGTTCTTC
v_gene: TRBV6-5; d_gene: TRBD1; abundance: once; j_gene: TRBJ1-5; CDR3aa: CASSYDRGNQPQHF; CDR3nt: TGTGCCAGCAGTTACGACAGGGGGAACCAGCCCCAGCATTTT
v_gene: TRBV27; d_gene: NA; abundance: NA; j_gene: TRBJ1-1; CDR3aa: CASSYSGPTEAFF; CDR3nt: TGTGCCAGCAGTTACTCAGGGCCCACTGAAGCTTTCTTT
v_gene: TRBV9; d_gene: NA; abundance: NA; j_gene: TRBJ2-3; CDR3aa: CASSPLADTQYF; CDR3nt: TGTGCCAGCAGCCCGCTTGCAGATACGCAGTATTTT
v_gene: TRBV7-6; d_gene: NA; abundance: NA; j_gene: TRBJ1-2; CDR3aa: CASSPEEGGVYGYTF; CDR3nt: TGTGCCAGCAGCCCGGAGGAGGGGGGGGTTTATGGCTACACCTTC
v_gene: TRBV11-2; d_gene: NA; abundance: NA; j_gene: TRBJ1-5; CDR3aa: CASSLTGRRDQPQHF; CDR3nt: TGTGCCAGCAGCTTAACAGGGCGAAGGGATCAGCCCCAGCATTTT
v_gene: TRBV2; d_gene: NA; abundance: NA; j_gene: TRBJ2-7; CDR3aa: CASKGAVPLKYEQYF; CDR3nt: TGTGCCAGCAAAGGGGCGGTCCCTCTAAAGTACGAGCAGTACTTC
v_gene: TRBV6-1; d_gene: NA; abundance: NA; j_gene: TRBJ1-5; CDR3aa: CASSDPPGGNQPQHF; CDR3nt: TGTGCCAGCAGTGATCCACCGGGGGGCAATCAGCCCCAGCATTTT
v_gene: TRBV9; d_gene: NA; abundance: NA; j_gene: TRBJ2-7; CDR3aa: CASSVEGVGNEQYF; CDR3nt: TGTGCCAGCAGCGTAGAAGGGGTTGGGAACGAGCAGTACTTC
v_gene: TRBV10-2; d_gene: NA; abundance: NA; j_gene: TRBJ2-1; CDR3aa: CASVGSSEQFF; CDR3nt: TGCGCCAGCGTCGGCAGTAGTGAGCAGTTCTTC
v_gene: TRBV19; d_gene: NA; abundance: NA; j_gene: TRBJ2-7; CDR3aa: CASSIVPGYEQYF; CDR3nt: TGTGCCAGTAGTATAGTCCCAGGCTACGAGCAGTACTTC
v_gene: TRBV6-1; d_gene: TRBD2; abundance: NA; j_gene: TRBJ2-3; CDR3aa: CASSEGWGRKFTSGRFTDTQYF; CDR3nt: TGTGCCAGCAGTGAAGGGTGGGGTAGGAAGTTCACTAGCGGGAGGTTCACAGATACGCAGTATTTT
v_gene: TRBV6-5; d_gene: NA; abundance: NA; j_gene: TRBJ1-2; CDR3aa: CASSYSSWADVGYTF; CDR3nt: TGTGCCAGCAGTTACTCTAGTTGGGCGGATGTTGGCTACACCTTC
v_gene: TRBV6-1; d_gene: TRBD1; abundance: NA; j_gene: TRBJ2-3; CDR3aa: CASSELHRGTDTQYF; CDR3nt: TGTGCCAGCAGTGAATTGCACAGGGGAACAGATACGCAGTATTTT
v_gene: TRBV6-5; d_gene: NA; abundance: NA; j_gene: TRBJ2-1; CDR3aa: CASSASGGFYNEQFF; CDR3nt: TGTGCCAGCAGTGCGTCCGGAGGTTTCTACAATGAGCAGTTCTTC
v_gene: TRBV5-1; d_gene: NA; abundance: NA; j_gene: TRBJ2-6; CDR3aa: CASSLEGSPSGANVLTF; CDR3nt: TGCGCCAGCAGCTTGGAAGGCAGCCCGTCTGGGGCCAACGTCCTGACTTTC
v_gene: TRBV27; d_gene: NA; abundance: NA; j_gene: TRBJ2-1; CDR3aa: CASSLDRYNEQFF; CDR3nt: TGTGCCAGCAGTTTAGATAGGTACAATGAGCAGTTCTTC
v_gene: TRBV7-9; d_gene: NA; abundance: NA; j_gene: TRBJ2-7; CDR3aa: CASSLGSTWEQYF; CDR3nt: TGTGCCAGCAGTTTGGGATCTACTTGGGAGCAGTACTTC
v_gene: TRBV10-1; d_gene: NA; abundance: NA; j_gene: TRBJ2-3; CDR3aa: CASSETDTQYF; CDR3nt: TGCGCCAGCAGTGAGACAGATACGCAGTATTTT
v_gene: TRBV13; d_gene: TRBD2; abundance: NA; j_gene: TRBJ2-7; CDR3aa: CASSLGLAGGPYEQYF; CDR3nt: TGTGCCAGCAGCTTAGGCCTAGCGGGGGGGCCCTACGAGCAGTACTTC
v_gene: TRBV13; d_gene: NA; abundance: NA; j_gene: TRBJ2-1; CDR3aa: CASSLGLTGTEQFF; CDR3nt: TGTGCCAGCAGCTTAGGCTTAACAGGGACCGAGCAGTTCTTC
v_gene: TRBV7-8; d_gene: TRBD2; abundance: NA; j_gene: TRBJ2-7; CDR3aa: CASSRGLAGVERRYEQYF; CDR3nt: TGTGCCAGCAGCCGGGGACTAGCGGGAGTAGAGCGTAGGTACGAGCAGTACTTC
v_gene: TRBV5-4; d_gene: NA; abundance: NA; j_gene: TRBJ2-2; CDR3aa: CASSSSNTGELFF; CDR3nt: TGTGCCAGCAGCTCCTCGAACACCGGGGAGCTGTTTTTT
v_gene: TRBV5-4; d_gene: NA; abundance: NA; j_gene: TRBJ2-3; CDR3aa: CASSHLQTGTDTQYF; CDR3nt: TGTGCCAGCAGTCATCTTCAAACAGGCACAGATACGCAGTATTTT
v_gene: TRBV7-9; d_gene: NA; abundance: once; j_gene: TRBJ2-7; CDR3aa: CASSLVDSSYEQYF; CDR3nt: TGTGCCAGCAGCTTAGTGGACAGCTCCTACGAGCAGTACTTC
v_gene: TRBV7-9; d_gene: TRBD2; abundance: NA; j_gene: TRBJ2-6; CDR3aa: CASSGGLAGSSGANVLTF; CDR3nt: TGTGCCAGCAGCGGTGGTCTAGCGGGTTCCTCTGGGGCCAACGTCCTGACTTTC
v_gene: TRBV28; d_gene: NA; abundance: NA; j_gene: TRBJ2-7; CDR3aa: CASSLSPRDAYEQYF; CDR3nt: TGTGCCAGCAGTTTGAGTCCTAGGGACGCCTACGAGCAGTACTTC